This T cell receptor beta chain came from a study of blood T cell repertoires in COVID-19. Here immunoSEQ multiplex PCR was the method, and the copy in TCRdb shows in-frame clones only, minus some. The sample consists of fewer than 90,000 clones, about nine tenths of them appearing once. V was clipped by 5 bases and J by 10 bases, with 12 bases between them. This CDR3 has 13 amino acids. The germline gives CDR1 SEHNR, CDR2 FQNEAQ (reference sequence). This clone was recorded only once. The V call is TRBV7-9, the J call TRBJ1-6; weak D call: TRBD1 (5 bases). The sequenced sample was peripheral blood. This TCR derives from a man aged 50 or older with active or convalescent COVID-19. The CDR3 is CASSAGLRSPLHF. In DNA form, the CDR3 reads TGTGCCAGCAGCGCGGGACTTCGGTCACCCCTCCACTTT.